The rows below give T cell receptor beta chains drawn from one sample of a study of control samples from healthy donors and cancer patients. The protocol was immunoSEQ multiplex PCR, while the TCRdb copy is restricted to in-frame clones and leaves out a portion. The sample yields approximately 86,000 clones, approximately 86% seen once. The sequencing sample was made of blood. The receptors were sampled from a young man in good health. Both conserved end residues are trimmed from each CDR3. The D gene is left open where the match is weak.

TRBD1 | TRBJ1-2 | TRBV2 | ASRERQGGYT
- | TRBJ1-1 | TRBV7-9 | ASSPQGKPEAF
- | TRBJ1-1 | TRBV11-3 | ASSLRVGTEAF
TRBD1 | TRBJ2-2 | TRBV11-3 | ASSSWDSTGELF
TRBD2 | TRBJ2-1 | TRBV9 | ASSGIAGGYNEQF
- | TRBJ2-1 | TRBV27 | ASSTTKSSYNEQF
- | TRBJ1-5 | TRBV5-1 | ASSSGQNQPQH
TRBD1 | TRBJ2-4 | TRBV19 | ASSTGGGIKNIQY
- | TRBJ1-6 | TRBV20-1 | SASSGREHSPLH
TRBD1 | TRBJ2-3 | TRBV5-1 | ASSVGQGADTQY
- | TRBJ1-2 | TRBV11-2 | ASSLDMFRGYT
TRBD2 | TRBJ2-3 | TRBV10-3 | AISDPKAGGGDTQY
- | TRBJ2-1 | TRBV14 | ASSQGSYNEQF
- | TRBJ1-1 | TRBV20-1 | SARSNTEAF
TRBD2 | TRBJ2-3 | TRBV5-1 | PSSPLTGGGDTQY
- | TRBJ2-2 | TRBV7-9 | ASSPSRLGGTGELF
TRBD1 | TRBJ1-4 | TRBV5-6 | ASSLEQGAPNEKLF
- | TRBJ1-2 | TRBV6-5 | ASSYGDRNYGYT
- | TRBJ1-2 | TRBV18 | ASSPPLGDYGYT
TRBD2 | TRBJ2-3 | TRBV9 | ASSVERGLGGTDTQY
- | TRBJ2-3 | TRBV24-1 | ATSDLEQGWGDTQY
TRBD1 | TRBJ2-5 | TRBV2 | ASSAGTGTYQETQY
- | TRBJ1-3 | TRBV2 | ASRLTGNTIY
- | TRBJ1-2 | TRBV7-2 | ASSAFPAENYGYT
TRBD1 | TRBJ2-7 | TRBV6-6 | ASSYETGPREQY
- | TRBJ1-3 | TRBV6-5 | ASSKGGASGNTIY
TRBD2 | TRBJ2-3 | TRBV6-5 | ASGGGVIGTDTQY
- | TRBJ2-2 | TRBV12-5 | ASDWGYTGELF
TRBD1 | TRBJ2-5 | TRBV11-2 | ASSPTGGQETQY
- | TRBJ2-7 | TRBV27 | ASAPLGDEDEQY
TRBD1 | TRBJ1-1 | TRBV6-5 | ASRRQGTLHTEAF
TRBD1 | TRBJ1-6 | TRBV25-1 | ASGQGDRISPLH
- | TRBJ1-2 | TRBV9 | ASSPLREQNYGYT
- | TRBJ1-2 | TRBV6-2/TRBV6-3 | ASSPLGKAYGYT
TRBD1 | TRBJ1-5 | TRBV7-2 | ASSTVAGTGGSNQPQH
- | TRBJ1-5 | TRBV27 | ASSPNGGRINQPQH
TRBD1 | TRBJ1-6 | TRBV5-1 | ASSPGTDNSPLH
- | TRBJ1-3 | TRBV5-5 | ASSLAGPRTGNTIY
- | TRBJ1-2 | TRBV6-5 | ASSEGGSYGYT
TRBD1 | TRBJ1-6 | TRBV6-6 | ASSPGQGYNSPLH
- | TRBJ1-5 | TRBV2 | ASSESWGQPQH
- | TRBJ2-2 | TRBV6-5 | ASSRDRRGGLF
TRBD1 | TRBJ1-6 | TRBV7-9 | ASSARQGDDSPLH
TRBD1 | TRBJ1-2 | TRBV27 | ASSPLRDRANYGYT
- | TRBJ1-6 | TRBV12-3/TRBV12-4 | ASSFGPNSPLH
- | TRBJ2-2 | TRBV19 | ASRDRAGELF